A single TCR beta chain is shown here with its context. Germline assignment: CDR1 LGHDT and CDR2 YNNKEL (reference sequence). CDR3 length equals 16 residues. V was clipped by 1 base and J by 1 base, with 11 bases between them. Seattle patients were enrolled while actively infected and followed longitudinally. Authors' methods: Using reference gene primer amplification, nucleated cell counts were estimated. Some clones are missing from TCRdb's copy, which holds only in-frame ones; the method was immunoSEQ multiplex PCR. That table supplies the V and J calls and clone size; D and trimming were determined from the DNA. The table shows approximately 55,000 clones, with about four fifths occurring only once. The sample belongs to a study of blood T cell repertoires in COVID-19. At the level of the study: Acute-phase and convalescent COVID-19 samples originated in the United States, Italy and Spain. Sources were T cells, B-cell-depleted T cells, or PBMCs; the material itself was cDNA or gDNA.

Source material: peripheral blood. The sequence was collected from a man aged 25-45 years with COVID-19, enrolled during active disease. The V gene is TRBV3-1 (or the pseudogene TRBV3-2), the J gene TRBJ2-1, with D perhaps TRBD1 (6 bases). The CDR3 loop is CASSQGWGLSYNEQFF. The DNA of the CDR3 is TGTGCCAGCAGCCAAGGTTGGGGGCTTTCCTACAATGAGCAGTTCTTC.